Each of the 15 T cell receptor beta chains below was sequenced from the same sample in a study of cytomegalovirus exposure and HLA in healthy donors. PCR amplification relied on 60 Vbeta primers (plus 13 Jbeta primers). Measured with immunoSEQ multiplex PCR; TCRdb has only the in-frame clones, and not every one. Of hundreds of thousands of clones in the sample, 65% to 75% were seen once. Material for sequencing was PBMCs. These receptors were obtained from a woman aged 25 to 39 in good health and CMV-seronegative.

This clone occurred a few times. The same CDR3 arises from other DNA sequences in this sample as well. J is TRBJ1-1 and V is TRBV19, with a weak D call TRBD1 (5 bases). This CDR3 has 13 amino acids. Trimming pared 4 bases from V and 1 base from J, leaving 7 bases between. Germline CDR1 is LNHDA and CDR2 is SQIVND (reference sequence). The DNA of the CDR3 is TGTGCCAGTAGTACCACAGGGAACACTGAAGCTTTCTTT. Its translation is CASSTTGNTEAFF.

The chain is built from TRBV5-1 and TRBJ2-1, with 12 bases identical to TRBD2. With 4 bases clipped from V and 4 bases from J, the junction kept 6 bases outside the gene matches. CDR3 length: 16 amino acids. Germline V gene lookup returns CDR1 SGHRS and CDR2 YFSETQ. CDR3 nucleotide sequence: TGCGCCAGCAGCCCTGCGGGACTAGCGGGTTACAATGAGCAGTTCTTC. Its protein product is CASSPAGLAGYNEQFF.

This clone was seen only a few times. The chain uses TRBV19 and TRBJ1-3, with D maybe TRBD1 (5 bases). The germline gives CDR1 LNHDA, CDR2 SQIVND (reference sequence). The CDR3 totals 15 residues. Trimming shortened V by 1 base and J by 1 base, and 8 bases separated the two germline ends. The CDR3 DNA sequence: TGTGCCAGTAGTATAGCAGGGTGGTCTGGAAACACCATATATTTT. Translation: CASSIAGWSGNTIYF.

This chain uses TRBV5-6 with TRBJ1-3, with D perhaps matching TRBD1 (5 bases). In germline, CDR1 is SGHDT, CDR2 YYEEEE. V was pared by 4 bases and J by 2 bases, with 13 bases between. CDR3 size: 15 residues. CDR3 protein: CASSRITGTGNTIYF. The CDR3 DNA reads as TGTGCCAGCAGCCGAATTACAGGTACTGGAAACACCATATATTTT.

The V call is TRBV4-2, the J call TRBJ2-1, with D possibly being TRBD2 (5 bases). There are 15 residues in the CDR3. Germline CDR1 reads LGHNA; CDR2 reads YNFKEQ. V gave up 0 bases and J gave up 3 bases, with 9 bases separating them. CDR3 protein: CASSQETGFYNEQFF. The CDR3 DNA follows: TGTGCCAGCAGCCAAGAAACGGGGTTCTACAATGAGCAGTTCTTC.

The chain links TRBV6-5 to TRBJ2-1; 12 bases align to TRBD2. Germline CDR1 is MNHEY and CDR2 is SVGAGI. Trimming removed 8 bases from V and 8 bases from J; junction bases left unmatched: 7. The CDR3 contains 14 residues. The CDR3 nucleotides are TGTGCCAGCCGCTGGACTAGCGGGAACTATGAGCAGTTCTTC. Translation gives CASRWTSGNYEQFF.

The V and J genes are TRBV7-9 and TRBJ1-2, with TRBD1 matching over 7 bases. J lost 5 bases, V lost 5 bases, and 8 bases had no gene match. The CDR3 length is 14 residues. Germline V CDR1 and CDR2: SEHNR, FQNEAQ (reference sequence). CDR3 bases: TGTGCCAGCAGCCGATTCGGGGACAGTTATGGCTACACCTTC. Residues: CASSRFGDSYGYTF.

The V call is TRBV9, the J call TRBJ2-2; 8 bases fit TRBD1. The J segment lost 7 bases and the V segment lost 4 bases, leaving 6 bases of the junction unmatched. The CDR3 has 14 residues. Germline CDR1 is SGDLS and CDR2 is YYNGEE. Here the CDR3 reads CASSTRQGIGELFF. For the CDR3, the DNA is TGTGCCAGCAGCACTAGACAGGGGATCGGGGAGCTGTTTTTT. The whole variable domain, filled in from reference TRBV9 and TRBJ2-2, reads DSGVTQTPKHLITATGQRVTLRCSPRSGDLSVYWYQQSLDQGLQFLIQYYNGEERAKGNILERFSAQQFPDLHSELNLSSLELGDSALYFCASSTRQGIGELFFGEGSRLTVL.

This clone was seen more than once but under ten times. This may be a read error: a much more frequent sequence differs by one nucleotide. The CDR3 loop reads CAWRLARGDTGELFF. As DNA, the CDR3 is TGTGCCTGGAGATTAGCGCGGGGGGACACCGGGGAGCTGTTTTTT. The chain is built from TRBV30 and TRBJ2-2; 8 nucleotides agree with TRBD2. The CDR3 extends over 15 amino acids. Germline loops: CDR1 GTSNPN, CDR2 SVGIG (reference sequence). The V segment lost 3 bases and the J segment 3 bases; nucleotides outside the gene matches: 6.

V usage is TRBV9 and J usage is TRBJ2-1; 14 bases agree with TRBD2. The CDR3 sequence is 17 residues long. The V gene's germline CDR1 is SGDLS and CDR2 YYNGEE. The V and J ends lost 3 bases and 6 bases, in that order; junction bases with no gene match: 8. The DNA for the CDR3 is TGTGCCAGCAGCGCTGCGACTAGCGGGGGGGGAAGCAATGAGCAGTTCTTC. This sequence encodes CASSAATSGGGSNEQFF.

This chain joins TRBV19 and TRBJ2-7, with 8 bases fitting TRBD2. In germline, CDR1 is LNHDA, CDR2 SQIVND (reference sequence). V dropped 4 bases and J dropped 3; count of bases not matched to a gene: 5. This CDR3 has 14 residues. The DNA for the CDR3 is TGTGCCAGTAGTAGAACTAGCGGAAACTACGAGCAGTACTTC. Translated, it gives CASSRTSGNYEQYF. Supplemented by reference TRBV19 and TRBJ2-7, the full variable domain reads DGGITQSPKYLFRKEGQNVTLSCEQNLNHDAMYWYRQDPGQGLRLIYYSQIVNDFQKGDIAEGYSVSREKKESFPLTVTSAQKNPTAFYLCASSRTSGNYEQYFGPGTRLTVT.

This chain uses TRBV16 with TRBJ2-7, with 7 bases identical to TRBD2. With 4 bases clipped from V and 6 bases from J, the junction kept 6 bases outside the gene matches. CDR3 size: 13 residues. The germline V gene has CDR1 KGHSY and CDR2 FQNENV. CDR3: CASSPRGFGEQYF. CDR3 bases: TGTGCCAGCAGCCCGCGGGGGTTCGGCGAGCAGTACTTC. Full variable domain (remainder filled in from reference TRBV16 and TRBJ2-7): GEEVAQTPKHLVRGEGQKAKLYCAPIKGHSYVFWYQQVLKNEFKFLISFQNENVFDETGMPKERFSAKCLPNSPCSLEIQATKLEDSAVYFCASSPRGFGEQYFGPGTRLTVT.

This clone was detected a few times. This sequence joins TRBV6-5 and TRBJ1-5, with TRBD1 identical over 10 bases. The length of the CDR3 is 15 residues. The germline V gene encodes CDR1 MNHEY and CDR2 SVGAGI. J was trimmed by 6 bases and V by 7 bases; bases with no gene match: 9. This CDR3 is CASNGGTGVRQPQHF. The CDR3 DNA reads as TGTGCCAGCAACGGTGGGACAGGGGTTCGTCAGCCCCAGCATTTT.

The V and J genes are TRBV19 and TRBJ2-4; D is possibly TRBD1 (6 bases). Germline V lookup: CDR1 LNHDA, CDR2 SQIVND (reference sequence). The V end lost 8 bases, the J end lost 7 bases, and 15 bases lay between the germline ends. This CDR3 comprises 13 residues. For the CDR3, the DNA is TGTGCCAGTGAGTGGCCAGGGGACAACATTCAGTACTTC. It is translated as CASEWPGDNIQYF. Variable domain in full (rest from reference TRBV19 and TRBJ2-4): DGGITQSPKYLFRKEGQNVTLSCEQNLNHDAMYWYRQDPGQGLRLIYYSQIVNDFQKGDIAEGYSVSREKKESFPLTVTSAQKNPTAFYLCASEWPGDNIQYFGAGTRLSVL.

V usage is TRBV30 and J usage is TRBJ1-2; D not resolved. The CDR3 has 11 amino acids. CDR1 and CDR2 from the germline V gene are GTSNPN and SVGIG (reference sequence). Trimming left V 5 bases short and J 4 bases short, with 8 bases between. The CDR3 bases are TGTGCCTGGGCTTACGGCTATGGCTACACCTTC. Protein product: CAWAYGYGYTF.